These T cell receptor beta chains were read from a single sample in a study of Ad26.COV2.S vaccination and SARS-CoV-2 variants. The repertoire was sequenced with immunoSEQ multiplex PCR; TCRdb's copy has only in-frame clones and lacks some. The table records 350,000 to 400,000 clones, 75% to 90% of them present only once. Material: peripheral blood, obtained in a trial of Ad26.COV2.S vaccine versus placebo. These receptors came from a person between 18 and 65 years old who received the Ad26.COV2.S COVID-19 vaccine or a placebo. CDR3s include the opening cysteine and the closing phenylalanine or tryptophan. A D gene is named only where the DNA matches it firmly. A row's size may be missing; if present it is once, few, many or a size class.

abundance: -; v_gene: TRBV6-2/TRBV6-3; j_gene: TRBJ2-1; d_gene: -; len: 12; CDR3aa: CASSYSPYEQFF; CDR3nt: TGTGCCAGCAGTTACTCCCCCTATGAGCAGTTCTTC
abundance: -; v_gene: TRBV18; j_gene: TRBJ2-7; d_gene: -; len: 13; CDR3aa: CASSPSGAREQYF; CDR3nt: TGTGCCAGCTCACCGTCGGGGGCGCGGGAGCAGTACTTC
abundance: -; v_gene: TRBV4-3; j_gene: TRBJ2-3; d_gene: TRBD2; len: 17; CDR3aa: CASSQHPSGGGTDTQYF; CDR3nt: TGCGCCAGCAGCCAACACCCGAGCGGGGGAGGCACAGATACGCAGTATTTT
abundance: -; v_gene: TRBV15; j_gene: TRBJ1-5; d_gene: -; len: 16; CDR3aa: CATSRDAAGTDQPQHF; CDR3nt: TGTGCCACCAGCAGAGATGCAGCGGGGACCGATCAGCCCCAGCATTTT
abundance: -; v_gene: TRBV21-1; j_gene: TRBJ1-2; d_gene: -; len: 11; CDR3aa: CASSASNGYTF; CDR3nt: TGTGCCAGCAGCGCATCCAATGGCTACACCTTC
abundance: -; v_gene: TRBV5-6; j_gene: TRBJ1-2; d_gene: -; len: 13; CDR3aa: CASSNWEAHGYTF; CDR3nt: TGTGCCAGCAGCAACTGGGAAGCGCATGGCTACACCTTC
abundance: -; v_gene: TRBV18; j_gene: TRBJ2-3; d_gene: -; len: 16; CDR3aa: CASSPNVGTSTDTQYF; CDR3nt: TGTGCCAGCTCACCTAATGTGGGTACTAGCACAGATACGCAGTATTTT
abundance: -; v_gene: TRBV6-5; j_gene: TRBJ2-3; d_gene: -; len: 15; CDR3aa: CASSSNNRDTDTQYF; CDR3nt: TGTGCCAGCAGTTCTAACAACCGAGACACAGATACGCAGTATTTT
abundance: -; v_gene: TRBV7-9; j_gene: TRBJ2-5; d_gene: -; len: 13; CDR3aa: CASSLGERETQYF; CDR3nt: TGTGCCAGCAGCTTAGGGGAGAGAGAGACCCAGTACTTC
abundance: -; v_gene: TRBV7-5; j_gene: TRBJ1-3; d_gene: -; len: 18; CDR3aa: CVRSLDSGPPLSGNTIYF; CDR3nt: TGTGTCAGAAGCTTGGACTCGGGACCGCCTCTCTCTGGAAACACCATATATTTT
abundance: -; v_gene: TRBV6-5; j_gene: TRBJ1-5; d_gene: -; len: 16; CDR3aa: CASSYSQARGFQPQHF; CDR3nt: TGTGCCAGCAGTTACTCTCAAGCGAGGGGATTTCAGCCCCAGCATTTT
abundance: -; v_gene: TRBV11-2; j_gene: TRBJ2-6; d_gene: -; len: 15; CDR3aa: CASSFMGYGANVLTF; CDR3nt: TGTGCCAGCAGCTTTATGGGGTATGGGGCCAACGTCCTGACTTTC
abundance: -; v_gene: TRBV4-1; j_gene: TRBJ1-2; d_gene: -; len: 16; CDR3aa: CASSQDRAGWDYGYTF; CDR3nt: TGCGCCAGCAGCCAAGATAGGGCAGGGTGGGACTATGGCTACACCTTC
abundance: -; v_gene: TRBV7-6; j_gene: TRBJ2-1; d_gene: -; len: 12; CDR3aa: CASSLAADEQFF; CDR3nt: TGTGCCAGCAGCTTAGCGGCGGATGAGCAGTTCTTC
abundance: -; v_gene: TRBV9; j_gene: TRBJ1-3; d_gene: -; len: 13; CDR3aa: CASSVDPGDTIYF; CDR3nt: TGTGCCAGCAGCGTGGATCCCGGGGACACCATATATTTT
abundance: -; v_gene: TRBV13; j_gene: TRBJ2-3; d_gene: -; len: 14; CDR3aa: CASSLESRTDTQYF; CDR3nt: TGTGCCAGCAGCTTAGAGTCCCGCACAGATACGCAGTATTTT
abundance: -; v_gene: TRBV6-5; j_gene: TRBJ2-2; d_gene: -; len: 15; CDR3aa: CASSYDSANTGELFF; CDR3nt: TGTGCCAGCAGTTACGACAGCGCGAACACCGGGGAGCTGTTTTTT
abundance: -; v_gene: TRBV7-2; j_gene: TRBJ1-5; d_gene: -; len: 15; CDR3aa: CASSLGQPSNQPQHF; CDR3nt: TGTGCCAGCAGCTTGGGGCAGCCTAGCAATCAGCCCCAGCATTTT
abundance: -; v_gene: TRBV6-5; j_gene: TRBJ2-1; d_gene: -; len: 12; CDR3aa: CASRGGYYEQFF; CDR3nt: TGTGCCAGCAGGGGGGGATATTATGAGCAGTTCTTC
abundance: -; v_gene: TRBV15; j_gene: TRBJ2-5; d_gene: -; len: 15; CDR3aa: CATSRGGDVQETQYF; CDR3nt: TGTGCCACCAGCAGAGGGGGGGACGTACAAGAGACCCAGTACTTC
abundance: -; v_gene: TRBV3-1/TRBV3-2; j_gene: TRBJ2-7; d_gene: -; len: 13; CDR3aa: CASSQEGGWEQYF; CDR3nt: TGTGCCAGCAGCCAAGAGGGGGGATGGGAGCAGTACTTC
abundance: -; v_gene: TRBV19; j_gene: TRBJ2-1; d_gene: TRBD2; len: 19; CDR3aa: CASSIGTSGGMSSYNEQFF; CDR3nt: TGTGCCAGTAGTATAGGAACTAGCGGGGGGATGAGCTCCTACAATGAGCAGTTCTTC
abundance: once; v_gene: TRBV19; j_gene: TRBJ1-1; d_gene: TRBD1; len: 21; CDR3aa: CASSHLFIEQGARLSVAEAFF; CDR3nt: TGTGCCAGTAGTCACCTTTTCATTGAACAGGGGGCGCGTCTGTCTGTCGCTGAAGCTTTCTTT
abundance: -; v_gene: TRBV11-2; j_gene: TRBJ2-5; d_gene: -; len: 15; CDR3aa: CASSLVLGNQETQYF; CDR3nt: TGTGCCAGCAGCTTGGTGTTGGGGAATCAAGAGACCCAGTACTTC
abundance: -; v_gene: TRBV7-8; j_gene: TRBJ1-5; d_gene: -; len: 14; CDR3aa: CASSLGTGNQPQHF; CDR3nt: TGTGCCAGCAGCTTAGGGACAGGCAATCAGCCCCAGCATTTT
abundance: -; v_gene: TRBV7-2; j_gene: TRBJ2-3; d_gene: -; len: 13; CDR3aa: CASSSRTTDTQYF; CDR3nt: TGTGCCAGCAGCTCCCGTACCACAGATACGCAGTATTTT
abundance: -; v_gene: TRBV11-2; j_gene: TRBJ2-1; d_gene: -; len: 15; CDR3aa: CASSLAPGPLGEQFF; CDR3nt: TGTGCCAGCAGCTTAGCTCCTGGGCCCTTGGGCGAGCAGTTCTTC
abundance: few; v_gene: TRBV30; j_gene: TRBJ1-2; d_gene: -; len: 13; CDR3aa: CAWSVLLGNGYTF; CDR3nt: TGTGCCTGGAGTGTACTCTTGGGAAATGGCTACACCTTC
abundance: -; v_gene: TRBV5-1; j_gene: TRBJ1-1; d_gene: -; len: 13; CDR3aa: CASSLNGLTEAFF; CDR3nt: TGCGCCAGCAGCTTGAACGGCCTCACTGAAGCTTTCTTT
abundance: -; v_gene: TRBV2; j_gene: TRBJ1-1; d_gene: TRBD1; len: 14; CDR3aa: CASSGQGRATEAFF; CDR3nt: TGTGCCAGCAGTGGACAGGGACGGGCGACTGAAGCTTTCTTT
abundance: -; v_gene: TRBV7-2; j_gene: TRBJ1-2; d_gene: TRBD1; len: 12; CDR3aa: CAIPGQGGGYTF; CDR3nt: TGTGCCATCCCGGGACAGGGGGGCGGCTACACCTTC